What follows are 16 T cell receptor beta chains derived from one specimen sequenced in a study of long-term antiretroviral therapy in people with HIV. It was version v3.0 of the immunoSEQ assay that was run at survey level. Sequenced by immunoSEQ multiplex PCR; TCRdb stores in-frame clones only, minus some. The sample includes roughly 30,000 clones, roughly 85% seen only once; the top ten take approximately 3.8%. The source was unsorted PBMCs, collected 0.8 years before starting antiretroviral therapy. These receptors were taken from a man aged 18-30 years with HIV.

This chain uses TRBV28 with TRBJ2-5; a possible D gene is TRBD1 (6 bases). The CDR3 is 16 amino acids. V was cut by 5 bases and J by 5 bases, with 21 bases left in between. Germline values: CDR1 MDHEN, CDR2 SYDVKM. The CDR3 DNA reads TGTGCCAGCAGTCCTCTTTATAGGCCTAGGGGGGAGACCCAGTACTTC. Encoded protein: CASSPLYRPRGETQYF.

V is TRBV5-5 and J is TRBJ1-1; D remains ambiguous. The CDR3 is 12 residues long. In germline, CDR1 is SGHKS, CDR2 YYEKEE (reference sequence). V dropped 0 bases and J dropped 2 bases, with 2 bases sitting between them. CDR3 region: CASSLDNTEAFF. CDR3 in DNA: TGTGCCAGCAGCTTGGATAACACTGAAGCTTTCTTT. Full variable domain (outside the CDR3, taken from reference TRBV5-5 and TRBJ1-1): DAGVTQSPTHLIKTRGQQVTLRCSPISGHKSVSWYQQVLGQGPQFIFQYYEKEERGRGNFPDRFSARQFPNYSSELNVNALLLGDSALYLCASSLDNTEAFFGQGTRLTVV.

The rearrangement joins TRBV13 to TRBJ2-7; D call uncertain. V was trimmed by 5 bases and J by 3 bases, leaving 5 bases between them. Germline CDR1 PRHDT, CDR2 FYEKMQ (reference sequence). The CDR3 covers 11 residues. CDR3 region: CASSPHYEQYF. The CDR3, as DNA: TGTGCCAGCAGCCCCCACTACGAGCAGTACTTC.

For the CDR3, the DNA is TGTGCCATCAGCGTCGACAGGGACCAAGAGACCCAGTACTTC. This translates into CAISVDRDQETQYF. The chain employs TRBV10-3 and TRBJ2-5, with 7 bases fitting TRBD1. Germline CDR1 reads ENHRY; CDR2 reads SYGVKD. The CDR3 covers 14 residues. Losses at the gene ends were 6 bases for V and 0 bases for J; bases not matched to a gene: 4.

The CDR3 DNA is TGTGCCAGCAGTTACAGGACAGTCACCGGGGAGCTGTTTTTT. Its protein product is CASSYRTVTGELFF. The chain is built from TRBV6-6 and TRBJ2-2; D may be TRBD1 (6 bases). The CDR3 extends over 14 amino acids. Germline CDR1 reads MNHNY; CDR2 reads SVGAGI (reference sequence). Deletions cut 2 bases from V and 4 bases from J, with 8 bases between.

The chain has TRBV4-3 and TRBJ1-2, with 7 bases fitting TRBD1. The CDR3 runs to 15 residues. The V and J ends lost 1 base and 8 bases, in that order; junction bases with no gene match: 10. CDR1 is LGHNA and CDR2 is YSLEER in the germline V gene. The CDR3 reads CASSQVRQGLLGYTF. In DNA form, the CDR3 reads TGCGCCAGCAGCCAAGTCCGACAGGGACTCTTGGGCTACACCTTC.

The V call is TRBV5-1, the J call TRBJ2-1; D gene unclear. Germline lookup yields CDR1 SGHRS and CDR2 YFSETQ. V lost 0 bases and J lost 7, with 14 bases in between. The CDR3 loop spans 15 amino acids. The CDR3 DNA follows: TGCGCCAGCAGCTTGGCAGTCGCTAGAAGGAATGAGCAGTTCTTC. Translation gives CASSLAVARRNEQFF.

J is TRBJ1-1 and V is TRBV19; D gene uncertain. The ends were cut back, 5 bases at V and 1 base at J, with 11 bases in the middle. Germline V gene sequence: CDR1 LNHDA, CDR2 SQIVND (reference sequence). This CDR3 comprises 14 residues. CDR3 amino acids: CASSALVWNTEAFF. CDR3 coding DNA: TGTGCCAGTAGTGCCCTTGTATGGAACACTGAAGCTTTCTTT.

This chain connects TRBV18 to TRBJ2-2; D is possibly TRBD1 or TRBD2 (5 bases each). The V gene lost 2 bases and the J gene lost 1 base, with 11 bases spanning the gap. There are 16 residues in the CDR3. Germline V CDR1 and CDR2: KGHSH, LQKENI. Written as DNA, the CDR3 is TGTGCCAGCTCACCAATGGGACGGCGGAACACCGGGGAGCTGTTTTTT. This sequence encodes CASSPMGRRNTGELFF.

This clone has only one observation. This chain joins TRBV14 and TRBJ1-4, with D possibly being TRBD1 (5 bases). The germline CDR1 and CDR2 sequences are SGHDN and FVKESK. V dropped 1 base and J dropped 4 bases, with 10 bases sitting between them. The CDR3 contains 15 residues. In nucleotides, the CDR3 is TGTGCCAGCAGCCAAGCCGAGGGGCATAATGAAAAACTGTTTTTT. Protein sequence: CASSQAEGHNEKLFF.

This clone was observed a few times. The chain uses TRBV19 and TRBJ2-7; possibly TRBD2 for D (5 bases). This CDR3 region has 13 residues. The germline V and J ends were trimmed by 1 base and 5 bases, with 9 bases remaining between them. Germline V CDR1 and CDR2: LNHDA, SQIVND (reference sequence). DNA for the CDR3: TGTGCCAGTAGTATAGCACTGGAGGACGAGCAGTACTTC. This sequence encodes CASSIALEDEQYF.

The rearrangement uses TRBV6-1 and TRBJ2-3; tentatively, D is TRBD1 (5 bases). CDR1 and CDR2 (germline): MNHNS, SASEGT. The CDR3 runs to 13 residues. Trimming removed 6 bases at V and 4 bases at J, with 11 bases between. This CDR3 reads CASRVSGPDTQYF. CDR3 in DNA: TGTGCCAGCAGGGTTTCAGGGCCAGATACGCAGTATTTT.

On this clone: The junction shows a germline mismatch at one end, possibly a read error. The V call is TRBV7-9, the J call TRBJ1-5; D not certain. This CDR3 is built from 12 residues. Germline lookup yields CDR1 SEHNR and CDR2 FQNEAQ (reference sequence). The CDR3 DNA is TGTGCCAGCAGTTTAGGGAATCAGCCCCAGCATTTT. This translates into CASSLGNQPQHF.

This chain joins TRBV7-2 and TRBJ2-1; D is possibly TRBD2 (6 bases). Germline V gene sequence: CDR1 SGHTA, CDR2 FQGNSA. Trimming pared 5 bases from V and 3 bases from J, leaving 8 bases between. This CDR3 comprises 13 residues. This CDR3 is CASSQGLYNEQFF. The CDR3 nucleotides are TGTGCCAGCAGCCAGGGACTCTACAATGAGCAGTTCTTC.

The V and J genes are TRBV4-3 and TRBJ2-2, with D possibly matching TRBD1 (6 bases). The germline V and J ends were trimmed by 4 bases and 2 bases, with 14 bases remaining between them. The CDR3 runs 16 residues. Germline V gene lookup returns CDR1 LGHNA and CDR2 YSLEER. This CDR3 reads CASSLGRQANTGELFF. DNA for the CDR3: TGCGCCAGCAGCCTAGGTAGACAGGCAAACACCGGGGAGCTGTTTTTT.

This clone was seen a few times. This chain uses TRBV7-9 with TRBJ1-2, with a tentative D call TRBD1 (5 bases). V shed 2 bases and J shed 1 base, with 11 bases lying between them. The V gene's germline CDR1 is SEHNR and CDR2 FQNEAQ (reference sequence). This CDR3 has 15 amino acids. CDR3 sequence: CASSLSGVYNYGYTF. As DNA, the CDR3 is TGTGCCAGCAGCTTATCGGGGGTCTATAACTATGGCTACACCTTC.